This TCR beta chain is from a study of cytomegalovirus exposure and HLA in healthy donors. 60 Vbeta and 13 Jbeta primers were used in PCR. TCRdb keeps only in-frame clones here, not all; method: immunoSEQ multiplex PCR. This sample yields 90,000 to 120,000 clones, of which roughly 87% are seen a single time; 2.7% belongs to the top ten. This clone was observed a single time. Sample: PBMCs. The receptor was derived from a man between 25 and 39 years old in good health and CMV-seropositive.

CDR3 amino acids: CASGLGDRENSPLHF. The CDR3 nucleotides read TGTGCTAGTGGTTTGGGGGACAGGGAGAATTCACCCCTCCACTTT. This chain links TRBV12-5 with TRBJ1-6; TRBD1 matches 9 bases. CDR3 length equals 15 residues. The V and J ends lost 1 base and 7 bases, in that order; junction bases with no gene match: 2. Germline V CDR1 and CDR2: LGHNT, FRNRAP.